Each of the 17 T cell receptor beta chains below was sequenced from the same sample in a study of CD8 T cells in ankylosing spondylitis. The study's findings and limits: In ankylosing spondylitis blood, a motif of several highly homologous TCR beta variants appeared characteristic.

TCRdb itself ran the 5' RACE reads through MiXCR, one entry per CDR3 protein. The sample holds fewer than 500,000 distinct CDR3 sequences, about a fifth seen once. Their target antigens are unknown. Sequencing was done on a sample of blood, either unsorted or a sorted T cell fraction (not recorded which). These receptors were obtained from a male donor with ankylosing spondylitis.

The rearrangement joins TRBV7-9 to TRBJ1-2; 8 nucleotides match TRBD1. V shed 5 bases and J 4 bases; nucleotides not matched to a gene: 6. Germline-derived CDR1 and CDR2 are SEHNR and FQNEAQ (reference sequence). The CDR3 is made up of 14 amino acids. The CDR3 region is CASSVDRGTYGYTF. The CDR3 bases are TGTGCCAGCAGCGTAGACAGGGGAACCTATGGCTACACCTTC. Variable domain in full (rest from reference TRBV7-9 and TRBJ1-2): DTGVSQNPRHKITKRGQNVTFRCDPISEHNRLYWYRQTLGQGPEFLTYFQNEAQLEKSRLLSDRFSAERPKGSFSTLEIQRTEQGDSAMYLCASSVDRGTYGYTFGSGTRLTVV.

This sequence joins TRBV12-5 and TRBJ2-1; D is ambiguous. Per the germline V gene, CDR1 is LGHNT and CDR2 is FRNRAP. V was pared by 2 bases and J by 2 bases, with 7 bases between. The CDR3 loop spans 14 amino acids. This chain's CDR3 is CASGLTTAYNEQFF. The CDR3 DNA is TGTGCTAGTGGTTTGACTACGGCCTACAATGAGCAGTTCTTC.

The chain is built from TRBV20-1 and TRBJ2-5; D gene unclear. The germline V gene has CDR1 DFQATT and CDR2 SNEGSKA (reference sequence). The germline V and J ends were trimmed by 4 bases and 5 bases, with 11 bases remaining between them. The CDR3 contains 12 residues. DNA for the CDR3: TGCAGTGCTATTATCGCCCTGGAGACCCAGTACTTC. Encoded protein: CSAIIALETQYF.

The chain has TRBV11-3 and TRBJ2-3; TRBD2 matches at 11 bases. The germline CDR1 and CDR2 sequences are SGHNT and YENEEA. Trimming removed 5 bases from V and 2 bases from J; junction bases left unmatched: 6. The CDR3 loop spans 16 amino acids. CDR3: CASSPRLAGNTDTQYF. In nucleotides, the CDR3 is TGTGCCAGCAGCCCCAGACTAGCGGGGAACACAGATACGCAGTATTTT. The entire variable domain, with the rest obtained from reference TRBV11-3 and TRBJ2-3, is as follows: EAGVVQSPRYKIIEKKQPVAFWCNPISGHNTLYWYLQNLGQGPELLIRYENEEAVDDSQLPKDRFSAERLKGVDSTLKIQPAELGDSAVYLCASSPRLAGNTDTQYFGPGTRLTVL.

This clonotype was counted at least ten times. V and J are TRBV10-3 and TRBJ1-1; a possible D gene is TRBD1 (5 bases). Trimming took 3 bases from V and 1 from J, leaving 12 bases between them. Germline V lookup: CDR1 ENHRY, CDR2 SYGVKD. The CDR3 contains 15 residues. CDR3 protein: CAISDRGLRNTEAFF. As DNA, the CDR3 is TGTGCCATCAGTGACCGGGGACTCAGGAACACTGAAGCTTTCTTT.

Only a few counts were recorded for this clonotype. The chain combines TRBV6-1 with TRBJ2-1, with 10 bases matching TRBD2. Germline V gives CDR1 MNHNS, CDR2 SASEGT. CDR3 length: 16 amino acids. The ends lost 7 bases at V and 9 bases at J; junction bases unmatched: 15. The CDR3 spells CASKGGGVAGGGEQFF. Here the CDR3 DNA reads TGTGCCAGCAAGGGGGGAGGGGTAGCGGGAGGAGGTGAGCAGTTCTTC.

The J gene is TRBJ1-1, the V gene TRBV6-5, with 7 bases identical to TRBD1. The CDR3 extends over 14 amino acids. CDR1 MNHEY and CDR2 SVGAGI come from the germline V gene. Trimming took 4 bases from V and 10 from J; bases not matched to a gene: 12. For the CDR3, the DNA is TGTGCCAGCAGTTCCTCAGGGGGGGCGCAAAGAGCTTTCTTT. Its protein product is CASSSSGGAQRAFF.

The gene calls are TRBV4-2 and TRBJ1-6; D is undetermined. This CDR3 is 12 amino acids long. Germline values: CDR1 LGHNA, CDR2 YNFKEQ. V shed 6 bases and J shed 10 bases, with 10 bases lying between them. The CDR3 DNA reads TGTGCCAGCAGTCGGACGGGCTCACCCCTCCACTTT. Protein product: CASSRTGSPLHF.

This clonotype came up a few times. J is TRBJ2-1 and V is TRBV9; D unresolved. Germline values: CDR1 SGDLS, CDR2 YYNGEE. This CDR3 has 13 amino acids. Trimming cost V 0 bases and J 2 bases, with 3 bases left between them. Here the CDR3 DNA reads TGTGCCAGCAGCGTAGTACCCTACAATGAGCAGTTCTTC. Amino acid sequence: CASSVVPYNEQFF. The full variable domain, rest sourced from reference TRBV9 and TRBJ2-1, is DSGVTQTPKHLITATGQRVTLRCSPRSGDLSVYWYQQSLDQGLQFLIQYYNGEERAKGNILERFSAQQFPDLHSELNLSSLELGDSALYFCASSVVPYNEQFFGPGTRLTVL.

CDR3 nucleotide sequence: TGCAGTGCTAGAGGGCTAGCGGCCGTCTCCTACAATGAGCAGTTCTTC. It encodes CSARGLAAVSYNEQFF. The V and J genes are TRBV20-1 and TRBJ2-1; 7 bases align to TRBD2. The CDR3 has 16 residues. Germline V gene sequence: CDR1 DFQATT, CDR2 SNEGSKA (reference sequence). V lost 1 base to trimming and J lost 0 bases; unmatched junction nucleotides: 6.

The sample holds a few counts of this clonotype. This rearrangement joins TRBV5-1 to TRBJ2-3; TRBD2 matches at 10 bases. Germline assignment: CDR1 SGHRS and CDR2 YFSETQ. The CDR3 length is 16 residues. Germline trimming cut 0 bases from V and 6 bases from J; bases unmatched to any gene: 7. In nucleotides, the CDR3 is TGCGCCAGCAGCTTGGAGTCGCTAGCGGGAGCCGATACGCAGTATTTT. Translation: CASSLESLAGADTQYF.

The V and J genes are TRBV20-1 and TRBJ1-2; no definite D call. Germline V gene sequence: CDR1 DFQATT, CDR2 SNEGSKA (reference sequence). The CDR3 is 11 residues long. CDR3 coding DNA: TGCGGAATCTGGGCTAACTATGGCTACACCTTC. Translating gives CGIWANYGYTF.

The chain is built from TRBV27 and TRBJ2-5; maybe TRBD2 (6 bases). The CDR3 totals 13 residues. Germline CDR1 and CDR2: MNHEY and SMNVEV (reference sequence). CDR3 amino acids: CGCGGGVQETQYF. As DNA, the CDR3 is TGTGGCTGTGGGGGAGGAGTCCAAGAGACCCAGTACTTC.

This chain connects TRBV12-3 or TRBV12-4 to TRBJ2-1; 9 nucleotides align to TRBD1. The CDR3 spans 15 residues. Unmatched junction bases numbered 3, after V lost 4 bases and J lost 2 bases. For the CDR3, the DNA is TGTGCCAGCAGTTGGGGACAGGGTGCCTACAATGAGCAGTTCTTC. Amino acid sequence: CASSWGQGAYNEQFF.

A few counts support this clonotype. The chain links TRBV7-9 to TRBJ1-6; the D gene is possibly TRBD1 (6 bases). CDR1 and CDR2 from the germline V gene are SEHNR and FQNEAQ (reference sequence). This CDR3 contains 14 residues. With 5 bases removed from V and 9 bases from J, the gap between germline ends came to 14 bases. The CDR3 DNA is TGTGCCAGCAGCCGTCTAGGGGGGGCTTCACCCCTCCACTTT. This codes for CASSRLGGASPLHF.

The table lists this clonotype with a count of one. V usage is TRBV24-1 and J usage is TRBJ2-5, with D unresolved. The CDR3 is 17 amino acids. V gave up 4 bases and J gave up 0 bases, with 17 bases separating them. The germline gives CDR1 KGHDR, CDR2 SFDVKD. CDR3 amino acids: CATSDARSDMYQETQYF. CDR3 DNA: TGTGCCACCAGTGACGCTAGATCGGATATGTACCAAGAGACCCAGTACTTC.

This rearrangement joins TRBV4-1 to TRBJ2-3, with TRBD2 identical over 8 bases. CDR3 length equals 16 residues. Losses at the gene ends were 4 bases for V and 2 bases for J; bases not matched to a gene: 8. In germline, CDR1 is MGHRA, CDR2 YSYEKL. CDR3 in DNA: TGCGCCAGCAGCCCACGGACTAGCCCGACCACAGATACGCAGTATTTT. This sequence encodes CASSPRTSPTTDTQYF.